The 19 T cell receptor beta chains reported below all come from one sample, sequenced in a study of blood T cells in healthy people across ages. With a J-beta primer mix and a sample-barcoded 5' primer, a second PCR ran roughly 6 to 12 cycles. Using its own MiXCR run on the 5' RACE reads, TCRdb lists one record per CDR3 protein. Of 550,000 to 600,000 distinct CDR3 sequences detected, more than 45% appear once; the ten largest clones hold roughly 25%. The source material was blood. Source of these receptors: an elderly man in good health.

The chain combines TRBV15 with TRBJ2-5, with 7 bases fitting TRBD1. Germline loops: CDR1 LNHNV, CDR2 YYDKDF (reference sequence). This CDR3 is 14 amino acids long. V lost 1 base and J lost 5; bases outside the gene matches: 4. CDR3 nucleotides: TGTGCCACCAGCAGAGCGACAGGGTTCGAGACCCAGTACTTC. Amino acid sequence: CATSRATGFETQYF. The full variable domain, in which reference TRBV15 and TRBJ2-5 provide the parts outside the CDR3, is DAMVIQNPRYQVTQFGKPVTLSCSQTLNHNVMYWYQQKSSQAPKLLFHYYDKDFNNEADTPDNFQSRRPNTSFCFLDIRSPGLGDTAMYLCATSRATGFETQYFGPGTRLLVL.

CDR3: CASSQVQIGETQYF. The DNA of the CDR3 is TGTGCCAGCAGCCAAGTACAGATAGGAGAGACCCAGTACTTC. This sequence joins TRBV14 and TRBJ2-5; D remains ambiguous. From germline, CDR1 is SGHDN and CDR2 FVKESK. Trimming stripped 1 base from V and 4 bases from J, with 10 bases between. The CDR3 runs to 14 residues.

CDR3 coding DNA: TGTGCCAGCAGTTTATCGGCGGCAGGGGGCTTGAACACTGAAGCTTTCTTT. Its protein product is CASSLSAAGGLNTEAFF. The rearrangement links TRBV28 to TRBJ1-1, with 8 bases lining up with TRBD1. The V gene end was trimmed by 1 base and the J gene end by 0 bases; junction bases not matched to a gene: 7. This CDR3 has 17 amino acids. Germline V CDR1 and CDR2: MDHEN, SYDVKM.

The rearrangement uses TRBV12-3 or TRBV12-4 and TRBJ2-7; D not resolved. Trimming removed 5 bases from V and 9 bases from J, with 14 bases in between. The CDR3 spans 12 residues. CDR3 sequence reads: CASSEGFIAQYF. The CDR3 coding sequence is TGTGCCAGCAGTGAAGGGTTTATTGCGCAGTACTTC.

This clonotype has more than one count but fewer than ten. The chain has TRBV7-2 and TRBJ2-1, with 10 bases fitting TRBD2. The germline CDR1 and CDR2 sequences are SGHTA and FQGNSA. With 6 bases clipped from V and 7 bases from J, the junction kept 6 bases outside the gene matches. CDR3 length equals 14 residues. Here the CDR3 DNA reads TGTGCCAGCAGAGCGGGGGGGAATAGGAATGAGCAGTTCTTC. Protein product: CASRAGGNRNEQFF.

The rearrangement uses TRBV24-1 and TRBJ1-5; D may be TRBD1 (6 bases). The CDR3 contains 13 residues. From germline, CDR1 is KGHDR and CDR2 SFDVKD. The V gene lost 8 bases and the J gene lost 6 bases, with 13 bases spanning the gap. The DNA of the CDR3 is TGTGCCACCACCAGGGGCGCAGGTCAGCCCCAGCATTTT. It translates to CATTRGAGQPQHF.

This clonotype was recorded only once. This rearrangement joins TRBV28 to TRBJ2-1; the D gene is possibly TRBD2 (5 bases). The better agreement between TRBJ2-7 and the DNA end casts doubt on the J call. CDR1 and CDR2 from the germline V gene are MDHEN and SYDVKM. This CDR3 is 13 amino acids long. The CDR3 here is CATTLDSYNEQYF. The CDR3 DNA sequence: TGTGCCACCACACTAGACTCCTACAATGAGCAGTACTTC.

In its sample, this clonotype was seen a few times. This chain uses TRBV4-1 with TRBJ1-2; D unclear. This CDR3 spans 14 amino acids. Trimming took 2 bases from V and 6 from J, leaving 13 bases between them. The germline CDR1 and CDR2 sequences are MGHRA and YSYEKL. CDR3 DNA sequence: TGCGCCAGCAGCCAACGAACCGCTTCGCATGGCTACACCTTC. Protein product: CASSQRTASHGYTF.

The V call is TRBV18, the J call TRBJ1-2, with D possibly TRBD1 on 6 matching bases. Between the trimmed V and J ends, which lost 2 bases and 0 bases, there was a span of 7 bases. The CDR3 is 14 amino acids. The germline CDR1 and CDR2 sequences are KGHSH and LQKENI. The CDR3 is CASSPTGPNYGYTF. CDR3 nucleotide sequence: TGTGCCAGCTCACCAACAGGGCCTAACTATGGCTACACCTTC.

The rearrangement joins TRBV5-1 to TRBJ2-1; D is perhaps TRBD1 (6 bases). CDR3 length equals 13 residues. The germline V and J ends were trimmed by 5 bases and 12 bases, with 18 bases remaining between them. The V gene's germline CDR1 is SGHRS and CDR2 YFSETQ. CDR3: CASRLDSSWGQFF. CDR3 nucleotides: TGCGCCAGCAGACTGGACAGTTCCTGGGGGCAGTTCTTC.

This chain joins TRBV4-2 and TRBJ2-7; 14 bases are shared with TRBD2. Germline V gives CDR1 LGHNA, CDR2 YNFKEQ. This CDR3 has 14 residues. J lost 12 bases, V lost 4 bases, and 8 bases had no gene match. The CDR3 nucleotides are TGTGCCAGCAGCCCTTCTACGACTAGCGGGAGGGTGTACTTC. Protein product: CASSPSTTSGRVYF.

The V gene is TRBV20-1, the J gene TRBJ2-4, with 9 bases fitting TRBD1. This CDR3 spans 14 amino acids. The J segment lost 7 bases and the V segment lost 3 bases, leaving 7 bases of the junction unmatched. Germline CDR1 is DFQATT and CDR2 is SNEGSKA (reference sequence). CDR3 coding DNA: TGCAGTGCTAGTGGGGGACAGGGACTGAACATTCAGTACTTC. It translates to CSASGGQGLNIQYF.

With regard to this clonotype: An end of the junction differs from the germline gene, which may be a read error. The V gene is TRBV4-2, the J gene TRBJ1-5, with D hard to call. This CDR3 has 18 residues. Per germline, CDR1 LGHNA and CDR2 YNFKEQ. CDR3 sequence (DNA): TGTACCAGCAGCCAAGAGTCTTGGACCGAGATAAGCAATCAGCCCCAGCATTTT. It translates to CTSSQESWTEISNQPQHF.

The chain combines TRBV5-1 with TRBJ2-5; D is unclear. Trimming pared 1 base from V and 5 bases from J, leaving 9 bases between. The germline gives CDR1 SGHRS, CDR2 YFSETQ. CDR3 length: 13 amino acids. CDR3 region: CASSLRYGETQYF. DNA of the CDR3: TGCGCCAGCAGCTTGAGGTACGGGGAGACCCAGTACTTC.

This clonotype was seen a single time. J is TRBJ2-1 and V is TRBV12-3 or TRBV12-4; 7 bases are shared with TRBD1. The CDR3 spans 14 residues. The junction had 7 bases not matched to a gene; V was cut back by 1 base and J by 10 bases. The CDR3 bases are TGTGCCAGCAGTTTAGGACAGGGCTATGGGGAGCAGTTCTTC. The encoded protein is CASSLGQGYGEQFF.

V usage is TRBV20-1 and J usage is TRBJ2-7; D is possibly TRBD1 (5 bases). Trimming took 3 bases from V and 3 from J, leaving 12 bases between them. This CDR3 comprises 13 residues. Germline CDR1 reads DFQATT; CDR2 reads SNEGSKA (reference sequence). CDR3 sequence reads: CSASPRANYEQYF. CDR3 DNA sequence: TGCAGTGCTAGCCCCAGGGCCAACTACGAGCAGTACTTC.

This chain joins TRBV6-2 or TRBV6-3 and TRBJ2-7; 9 bases align to TRBD2. Trimming at V came to 5 bases and at J to 2 bases, leaving 7 bases not matched to a gene. The CDR3 has 15 amino acids. Looked up from germline, CDR1 is MNHEY and CDR2 is SVGEGT. CDR3 sequence (DNA): TGTGCCAGCAGTCCGTGGCGGGAGGGGACCTACGAGCAGTACTTC. It is translated as CASSPWREGTYEQYF.

The rearrangement links TRBV20-1 to TRBJ2-5; 9 positions agree with TRBD2. Germline CDR1 is DFQATT and CDR2 is SNEGSKA (reference sequence). V shed 3 bases, J shed 2 bases, and the junction held 7 bases outside the gene matches. The CDR3 spans 15 residues. CDR3: CSASGASGKQETQYF. The CDR3 DNA sequence: TGCAGTGCTAGTGGGGCTAGCGGGAAACAAGAGACCCAGTACTTC.

This rearrangement joins TRBV29-1 to TRBJ1-1; no clear D. The V and J ends lost 7 bases and 1 base respectively, with 13 bases between them. The CDR3 extends over 13 amino acids. Germline assignment: CDR1 SQVTM and CDR2 ANQGSEA. The CDR3 loop reads CSAVSHPNTEAFF. CDR3 DNA sequence: TGCAGCGCTGTATCCCACCCGAACACTGAAGCTTTCTTT.